This TCR beta chain was sequenced during a study of tumor-infiltrating lymphocytes in primary liver carcinoma. The source of the blood RNA was unsorted whole blood, and germline DNA was extracted as well. With 2 bases clipped from V and 5 bases from J, the junction kept 10 bases outside the gene matches. This CDR3 is 17 amino acids long. TCR beta cDNA was prepared out of approximately 500 ng total RNA by means of a constant-region primer. Libraries covering TCR beta were generated through three nested multiplex PCR rounds (using a slightly modified ARM-PCR). Forward primers for TRBV1-TRBV30 and a C-beta reverse primer served the first two PCR rounds, at around 9 cycles each. TCRdb analysed the multiplex PCR reads with MiXCR anew, one entry per CDR3 protein. The sample contains approximately 330,000 distinct CDR3 sequences, 65% of which appear only once. Comment on this clonotype: This may be a read error, as it is one base from a much larger clone.

V and J are TRBV12-3 or TRBV12-4 and TRBJ1-4, with 8 bases lining up with TRBD1. The clonotype was recovered from a man between 35 and 55 years old with primary liver carcinoma and hepatitis B virus infection. The sample taken for sequencing was peripheral blood. CDR3 amino acids: CASSLNAGGNLNEKLFF. CDR3 nucleotide sequence: TGTGCCAGCAGTTTAAATGCAGGGGGCAACCTCAATGAAAAACTGTTTTTT.